Listed below are T cell receptor beta chains from one sample, sequenced in a study of tumor-infiltrating lymphocytes in primary liver carcinoma. TCRdb re-called the multiplex PCR reads through MiXCR, storing one row per CDR3 protein. The sample lists approximately 110,000 distinct CDR3 sequences, 50% to 80% occurring once. Sequencing input: liver tumor tissue from sampling region 3. The source is a woman aged 55-70 years with primary liver carcinoma and hepatitis B virus infection. Each CDR3 is given with its conserved first and last residue.

>TRBJ2-3|TRBV4-2
CASSMGLAGVDTQYF
>TRBJ2-1|TRBV11-2
CASSHSLTEQFF
>TRBJ2-7|TRBV6-6
CASSSGGRADEQYF
>TRBJ2-4|TRBV11-2
CVSSRTPASGQKNTQYF
>TRBJ2-1|TRBV11-2
CASSFRLAEYNEQFF
>TRBJ2-1|TRBV7-3
CASSSLQGNEQFF
>TRBJ2-2|TRBV5-1
CASSLGAWGTGELFF
>TRBJ2-7|TRBV4-1
CASQSRAGGRYDQYF
>TRBJ1-1|TRBV11-2
CASSLAGVNSEAFF
>TRBJ2-1|TRBV6-1
CASCGKVADYNEQFF
>TRBJ2-2|TRBV11-3
CASTHGGRTLNTGELFF
>TRBJ2-1|TRBV5-1
CASRISRSYNEQFF
>TRBJ2-1|TRBV19
CASSTPYSGRRNEQFF
>TRBJ2-7|TRBV7-9
CSSSPTGIPYEQYF
>TRBJ2-2|TRBV24-1
CATSDWGLAGRTELFF
>TRBJ2-5|TRBV11-2
CASSLGIQGSGETQYF
>TRBJ2-3|TRBV11-3
CTSSFGTSTDTQYF
>TRBJ2-2|TRBV11-2
CASSHGNTRELFF
>TRBJ2-1|TRBV11-2
CASNLVLAGGSGPLEQFF
>TRBJ2-3|TRBV28
CANRHRGRTQYF
>TRBJ1-2|TRBV6-1
CASTAGAGGYHAGGYIF
>TRBJ1-2|TRBV6-2/TRBV6-3
CASTNSRRGYTF
>TRBJ2-7|TRBV5-1
CASSLPGTGEEQYF
>TRBJ2-1|TRBV5-1
CANSLDSPGYNEQFF
>TRBJ2-5|TRBV11-3
CASSLGTAQETQYF
>TRBJ2-7|TRBV6-2/TRBV6-3
CASSGSDGLLYEQYF
>TRBJ2-2|TRBV7-3
CASSFGGELFF
>TRBJ2-2|TRBV11-2
CASSLAGGTLELFF
>TRBJ2-1|TRBV5-6
CASSWTPSSYNEQFF
>TRBJ1-6|TRBV7-9
CASSLVIGAYNPPLHF
>TRBJ2-3|TRBV29-1
CSVEGGRGKDTQYF
>TRBJ1-1|TRBV11-3
CASSWEITGNTEAFF
>TRBJ1-6|TRBV7-8
CASSSSLGSSSYNSPLQF
>TRBJ2-7|TRBV29-1
CSVARLAGVREQYF
>TRBJ2-1|TRBV11-1
CASSHGLHNEQFF
>TRBJ2-1|TRBV2
CASTGQSGSSYNEQFF
>NA|TRBV12-3/TRBV12-4
CASSWGRANQPQYF
>TRBJ2-3|TRBV11-1
CASSPSGRRTDTQYF
>TRBJ2-4|TRBV11-1
CASSFPVTSATKNIQYF
>TRBJ2-2|TRBV20-1
CSAPLMAGGPNTGELFF